This entry concerns a single T cell receptor beta chain. This specimen comes from a study of control samples from healthy donors and cancer patients. Assay used: immunoSEQ multiplex PCR; TCRdb lists only in-frame clones, some missing. The sample has more than 140,000 clones, roughly nine tenths seen once. The V gene's germline CDR1 is LGHDT and CDR2 YNNKEL (reference sequence). The CDR3 consists of 16 residues. V shed 8 bases, J shed 3 bases, and the junction held 12 bases outside the gene matches. The rearrangement joins TRBV3-1 (or the pseudogene TRBV3-2) to TRBJ2-2, with TRBD1 matching 7 bases. This TCR came from a man aged 18 to 35 in good health. The source material was blood. CDR3: CASARATTGDTGELFF. The CDR3 region has the DNA TGTGCCAGCGCCAGAGCGACTACAGGGGACACCGGGGAGCTGTTTTTT.